Below, 2 T cell receptor beta chains from the same sample are listed, as sequenced in a study of T-cell memory formation after mild COVID-19. TCRdb re-derived calls from the 5' RACE reads in MiXCR, one entry per CDR3 protein. The data contain some 320,000 distinct CDR3 sequences, 13% to 15% of them singletons. Sequenced sample: PBMCs or a T cell subset sorted from them (not recorded which). These receptors came from a young man who had mild COVID-19 (a few samples of this study predate the infection). Cell type and time point are not known.

The gene calls are TRBV18 and TRBJ1-6; 8 nucleotides line up with TRBD1. Germline V lookup: CDR1 KGHSH, CDR2 LQKENI. J lost 10 bases, V lost 4 bases, and 6 bases had no gene match. The CDR3 extends over 14 amino acids. CDR3 sequence reads: CASSLDRGGSPLHF. DNA of the CDR3: TGTGCCAGCTCACTCGACAGGGGTGGGTCACCCCTCCACTTT.

This chain uses TRBV6-5 with TRBJ1-2; maybe TRBD1 (5 bases). This CDR3 contains 15 residues. The germline gives CDR1 MNHEY, CDR2 SVGAGI. Trimming removed 0 bases from V and 8 bases from J, with 16 bases in between. DNA for the CDR3: TGTGCCAGCAGTTACTCCACAGGAGGGTCGGGGGGCTACACCTTC. This gives the protein CASSYSTGGSGGYTF.